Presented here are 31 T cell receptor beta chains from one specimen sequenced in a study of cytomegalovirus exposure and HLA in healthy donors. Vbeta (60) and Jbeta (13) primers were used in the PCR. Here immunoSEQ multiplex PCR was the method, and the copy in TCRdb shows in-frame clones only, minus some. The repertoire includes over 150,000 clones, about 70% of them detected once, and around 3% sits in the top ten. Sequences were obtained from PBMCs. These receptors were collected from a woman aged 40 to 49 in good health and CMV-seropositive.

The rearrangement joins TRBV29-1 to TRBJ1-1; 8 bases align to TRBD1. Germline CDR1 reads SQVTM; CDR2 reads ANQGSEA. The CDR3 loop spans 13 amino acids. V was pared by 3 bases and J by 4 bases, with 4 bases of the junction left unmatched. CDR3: CSVDRGPGTEAFF. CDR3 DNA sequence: TGCAGCGTTGACAGGGGGCCGGGCACTGAAGCTTTCTTT.

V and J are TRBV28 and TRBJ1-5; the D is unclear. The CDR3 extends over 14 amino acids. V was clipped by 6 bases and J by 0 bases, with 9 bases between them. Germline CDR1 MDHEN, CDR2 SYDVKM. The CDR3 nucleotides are TGTGCCAGCAGCCCTGGCCTTAGCAATCAGCCCCAGCATTTT. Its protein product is CASSPGLSNQPQHF.

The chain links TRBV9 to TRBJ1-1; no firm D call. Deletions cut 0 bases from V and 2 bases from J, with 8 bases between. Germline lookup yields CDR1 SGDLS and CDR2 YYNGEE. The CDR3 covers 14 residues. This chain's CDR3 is CASSVVAENTEAFF. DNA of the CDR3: TGTGCCAGCAGCGTAGTGGCAGAAAACACTGAAGCTTTCTTT.

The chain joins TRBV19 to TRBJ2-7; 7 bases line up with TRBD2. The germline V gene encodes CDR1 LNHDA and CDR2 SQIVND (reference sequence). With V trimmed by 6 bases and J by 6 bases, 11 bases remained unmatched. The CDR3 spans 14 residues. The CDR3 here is CASSQGAGEGEQYF. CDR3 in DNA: TGTGCCAGTAGCCAAGGGGCGGGAGAGGGCGAGCAGTACTTC.

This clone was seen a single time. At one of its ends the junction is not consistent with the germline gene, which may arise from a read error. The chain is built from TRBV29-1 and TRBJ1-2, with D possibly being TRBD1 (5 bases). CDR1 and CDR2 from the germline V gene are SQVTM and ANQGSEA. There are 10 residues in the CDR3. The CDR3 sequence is CSVANQGYPF. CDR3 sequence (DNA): TGCAGCGTTGCGAATCAGGGCTACCCCTTC.

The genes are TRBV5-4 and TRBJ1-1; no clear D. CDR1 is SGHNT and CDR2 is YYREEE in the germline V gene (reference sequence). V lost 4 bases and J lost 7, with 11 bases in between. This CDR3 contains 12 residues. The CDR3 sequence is CASSRGGLEAFF. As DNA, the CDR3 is TGTGCCAGCAGCCGAGGAGGGCTTGAAGCTTTCTTT.

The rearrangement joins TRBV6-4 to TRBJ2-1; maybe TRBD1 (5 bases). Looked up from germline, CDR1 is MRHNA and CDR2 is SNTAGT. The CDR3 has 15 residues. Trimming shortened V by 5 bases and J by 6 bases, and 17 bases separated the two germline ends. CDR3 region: CASSRQGPMGNEQFF. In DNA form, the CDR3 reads TGTGCCAGCAGTCGTCAGGGCCCGATGGGCAATGAGCAGTTCTTC.

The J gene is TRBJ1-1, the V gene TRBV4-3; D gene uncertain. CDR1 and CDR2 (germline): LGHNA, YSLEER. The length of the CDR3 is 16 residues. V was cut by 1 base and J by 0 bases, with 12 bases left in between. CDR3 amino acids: CASSQGFGGMNTEAFF. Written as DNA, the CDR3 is TGCGCCAGCAGCCAAGGCTTCGGCGGGATGAACACTGAAGCTTTCTTT.

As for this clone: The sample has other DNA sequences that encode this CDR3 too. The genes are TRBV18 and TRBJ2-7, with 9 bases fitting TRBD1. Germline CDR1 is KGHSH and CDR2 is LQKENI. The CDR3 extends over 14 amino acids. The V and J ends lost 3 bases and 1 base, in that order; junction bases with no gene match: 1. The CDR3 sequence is CASSPGTGSYEQYF. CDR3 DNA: TGTGCCAGCTCACCTGGGACAGGGTCCTACGAGCAGTACTTC.

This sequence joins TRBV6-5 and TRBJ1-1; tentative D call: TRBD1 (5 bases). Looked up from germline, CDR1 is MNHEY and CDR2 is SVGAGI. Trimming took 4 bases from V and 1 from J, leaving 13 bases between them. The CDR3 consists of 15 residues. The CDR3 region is CASSSSAGPNTEAFF. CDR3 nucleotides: TGTGCCAGCAGTTCCTCCGCAGGGCCGAACACTGAAGCTTTCTTT.

Written as DNA, the CDR3 is TGTGCCAGCAGCCTAGGGACTAGCGGGGGGGAGCAGTACTTC. This codes for CASSLGTSGGEQYF. The J gene is TRBJ2-7, the V gene TRBV7-2; the match to TRBD2 covers 15 bases. Germline trimming cut 5 bases from V and 7 bases from J; bases unmatched to any gene: 3. This CDR3 is 14 amino acids long. Looked up from germline, CDR1 is SGHTA and CDR2 is FQGNSA.

The CDR3 sequence: CASSRTEISGNTIYF. The DNA for the CDR3 is TGTGCCAGCAGCCGGACTGAAATCTCTGGAAACACCATATATTTT. The chain combines TRBV5-6 with TRBJ1-3; unclear D gene. Germline V CDR1 and CDR2: SGHDT, YYEEEE. V lost 4 bases, J lost 0 bases, and 11 bases lay in between. This CDR3 comprises 15 residues. Using reference TRBV5-6 and TRBJ1-3 for the parts outside the CDR3, the full variable domain is DAGVTQSPTHLIKTRGQQVTLRCSPKSGHDTVSWYQQALGQGPQFIFQYYEEEERQRGNFPDRFSGHQFPNYSSELNVNALLLGDSALYLCASSRTEISGNTIYFGEGSWLTVV.

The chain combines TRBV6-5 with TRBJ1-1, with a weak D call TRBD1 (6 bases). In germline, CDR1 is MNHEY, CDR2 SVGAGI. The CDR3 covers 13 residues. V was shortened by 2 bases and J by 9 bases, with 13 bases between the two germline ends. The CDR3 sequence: CASSYSFGQQAFF. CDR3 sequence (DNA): TGTGCCAGCAGTTACAGTTTCGGACAGCAAGCTTTCTTT.

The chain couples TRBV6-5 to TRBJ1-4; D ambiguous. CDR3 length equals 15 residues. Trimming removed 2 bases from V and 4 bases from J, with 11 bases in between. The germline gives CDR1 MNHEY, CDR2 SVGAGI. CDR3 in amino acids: CASSYSPNFNEKLFF. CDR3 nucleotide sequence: TGTGCCAGCAGTTACAGCCCCAATTTTAATGAAAAACTGTTTTTT.

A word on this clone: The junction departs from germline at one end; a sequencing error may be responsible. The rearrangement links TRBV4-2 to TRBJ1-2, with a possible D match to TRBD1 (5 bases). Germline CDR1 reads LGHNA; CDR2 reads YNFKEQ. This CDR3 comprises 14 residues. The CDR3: CASSQVQDNYGYPF. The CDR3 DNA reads TGTGCCAGCAGCCAAGTACAGGATAACTATGGCTACCCCTTC.

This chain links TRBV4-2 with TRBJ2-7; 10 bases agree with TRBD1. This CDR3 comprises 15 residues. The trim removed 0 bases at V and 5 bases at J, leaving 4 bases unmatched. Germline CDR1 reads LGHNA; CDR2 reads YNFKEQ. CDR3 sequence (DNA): TGTGCCAGCAGCCAAGACTTGACAGGGGGCGACGAGCAGTACTTC. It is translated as CASSQDLTGGDEQYF.

The CDR3 nucleotides read TGTGCCAGCATAACAGGGGGCGGGTCGAGCACTGAAGCTTTCTTT. Amino acid sequence: CASITGGGSSTEAFF. The chain combines TRBV6-5 with TRBJ1-1; 9 bases agree with TRBD1. The CDR3 runs 15 residues. V dropped 7 bases and J dropped 4; count of bases not matched to a gene: 10. Germline V gene sequence: CDR1 MNHEY, CDR2 SVGAGI.

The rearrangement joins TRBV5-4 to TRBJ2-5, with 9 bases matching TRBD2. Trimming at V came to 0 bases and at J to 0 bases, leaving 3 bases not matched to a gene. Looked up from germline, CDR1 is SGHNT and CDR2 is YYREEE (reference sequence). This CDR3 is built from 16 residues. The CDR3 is CASSLAASGDQETQYF. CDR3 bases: TGTGCCAGCAGCTTGGCGGCTAGCGGGGACCAAGAGACCCAGTACTTC.

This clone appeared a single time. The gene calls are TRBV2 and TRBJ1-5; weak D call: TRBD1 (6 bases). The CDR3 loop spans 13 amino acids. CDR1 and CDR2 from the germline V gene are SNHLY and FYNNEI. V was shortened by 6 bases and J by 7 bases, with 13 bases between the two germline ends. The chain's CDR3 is CASRGDKRQPQHF. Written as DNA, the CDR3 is TGTGCCAGCAGGGGGGACAAGAGGCAGCCCCAGCATTTT.

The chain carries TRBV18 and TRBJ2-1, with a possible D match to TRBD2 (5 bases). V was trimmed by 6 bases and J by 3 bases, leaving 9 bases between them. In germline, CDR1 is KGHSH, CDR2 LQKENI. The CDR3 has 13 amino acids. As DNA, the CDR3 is TGTGCCAGCTCTTCGGACTTCTACAATGAGCAGTTCTTC. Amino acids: CASSSDFYNEQFF.

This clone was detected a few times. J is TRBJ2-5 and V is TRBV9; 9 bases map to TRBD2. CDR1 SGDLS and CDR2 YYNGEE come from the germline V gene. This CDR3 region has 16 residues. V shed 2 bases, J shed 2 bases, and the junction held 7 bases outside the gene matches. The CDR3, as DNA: TGTGCCAGCAGCGTGGGCACGGCGGGAGGGCAAGAGACCCAGTACTTC. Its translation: CASSVGTAGGQETQYF. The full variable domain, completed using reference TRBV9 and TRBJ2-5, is DSGVTQTPKHLITATGQRVTLRCSPRSGDLSVYWYQQSLDQGLQFLIQYYNGEERAKGNILERFSAQQFPDLHSELNLSSLELGDSALYFCASSVGTAGGQETQYFGPGTRLLVL.

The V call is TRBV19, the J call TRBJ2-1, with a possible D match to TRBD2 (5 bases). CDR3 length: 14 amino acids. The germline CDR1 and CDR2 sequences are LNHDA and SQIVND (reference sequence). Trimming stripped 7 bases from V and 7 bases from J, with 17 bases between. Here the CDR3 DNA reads TGTGCCAGTACCCATCTAGCTTTCGGGAATGAGCAGTTCTTC. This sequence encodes CASTHLAFGNEQFF.

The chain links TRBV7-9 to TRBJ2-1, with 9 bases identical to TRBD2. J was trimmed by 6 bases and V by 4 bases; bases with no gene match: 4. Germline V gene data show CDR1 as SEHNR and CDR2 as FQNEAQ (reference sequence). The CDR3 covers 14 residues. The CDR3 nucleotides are TGTGCCAGCAGCTATCTAGCGGGAACCAATGAGCAGTTCTTC. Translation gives CASSYLAGTNEQFF.

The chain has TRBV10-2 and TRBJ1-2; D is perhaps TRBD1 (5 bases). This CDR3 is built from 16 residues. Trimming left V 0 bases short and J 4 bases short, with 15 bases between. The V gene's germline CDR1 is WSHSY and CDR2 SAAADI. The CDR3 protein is CASSESRVGSLYGYTF. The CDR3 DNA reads TGCGCCAGCAGTGAGTCCAGGGTGGGGTCCCTCTATGGCTACACCTTC.

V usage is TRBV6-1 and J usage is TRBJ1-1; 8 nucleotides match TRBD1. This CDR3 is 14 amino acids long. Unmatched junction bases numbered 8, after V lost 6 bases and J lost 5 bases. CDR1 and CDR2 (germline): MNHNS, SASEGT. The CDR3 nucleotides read TGTGCCAGCAGGACCGACAGGGGAGTAACTGAAGCTTTCTTT. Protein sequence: CASRTDRGVTEAFF.

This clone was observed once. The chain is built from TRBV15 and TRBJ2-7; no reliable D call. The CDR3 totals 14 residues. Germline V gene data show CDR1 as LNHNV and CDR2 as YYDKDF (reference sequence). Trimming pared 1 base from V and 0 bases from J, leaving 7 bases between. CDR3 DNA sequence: TGTGCCACCAGCAGAGGACGGAGCTCCTACGAGCAGTACTTC. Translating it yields CATSRGRSSYEQYF.

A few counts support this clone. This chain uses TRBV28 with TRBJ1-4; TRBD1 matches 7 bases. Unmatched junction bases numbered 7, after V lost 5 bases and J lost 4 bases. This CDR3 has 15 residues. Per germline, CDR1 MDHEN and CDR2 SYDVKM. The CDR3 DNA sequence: TGTGCCAGCAGTCCGCGGACAGGCCTTAATGAAAAACTGTTTTTT. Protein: CASSPRTGLNEKLFF. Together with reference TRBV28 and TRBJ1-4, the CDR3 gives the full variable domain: DVKVTQSSRYLVKRTGEKVFLECVQDMDHENMFWYRQDPGLGLRLIYFSYDVKMKEKGDIPEGYSVSREKKERFSLILESASTNQTSMYLCASSPRTGLNEKLFFGSGTQLSVL.

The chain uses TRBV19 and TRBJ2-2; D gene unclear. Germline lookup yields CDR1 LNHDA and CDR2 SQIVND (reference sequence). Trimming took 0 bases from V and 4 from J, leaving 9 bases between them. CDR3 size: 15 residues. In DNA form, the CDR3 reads TGTGCCAGTAGTATAGATCGTTCCTCCACCGGGGAGCTGTTTTTT. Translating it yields CASSIDRSSTGELFF.

CDR3 sequence reads: CASNFNRGNQPQHF. CDR3 in DNA: TGTGCCAGCAACTTTAACAGGGGCAATCAGCCCCAGCATTTT. This chain joins TRBV6-1 and TRBJ1-5; weak D call: TRBD1 (6 bases). The CDR3 loop spans 14 amino acids. In germline, CDR1 is MNHNS, CDR2 SASEGT. V lost 7 bases and J 2 bases, leaving 12 bases between the germline ends.

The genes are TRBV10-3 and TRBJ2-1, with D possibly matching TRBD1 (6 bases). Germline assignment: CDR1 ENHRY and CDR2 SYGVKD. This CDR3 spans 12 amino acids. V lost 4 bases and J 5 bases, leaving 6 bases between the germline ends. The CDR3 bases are TGTGCCATCAGTGGGACAGACAATGAGCAGTTCTTC. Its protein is CAISGTDNEQFF.

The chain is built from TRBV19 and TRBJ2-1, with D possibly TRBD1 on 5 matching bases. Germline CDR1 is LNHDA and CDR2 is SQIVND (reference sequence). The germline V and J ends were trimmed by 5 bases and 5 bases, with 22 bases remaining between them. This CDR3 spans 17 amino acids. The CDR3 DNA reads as TGTGCCAGTAGTGTCCAAACAGGACAACCGGGCCACAATGAGCAGTTCTTC. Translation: CASSVQTGQPGHNEQFF.